This T cell receptor (beta chain) was captured by sequencing in a study of naive and memory T cell subsets. Only a few counts were recorded for this clonotype. Four PCR rounds used nested alpha and beta constant region primers plus the SP2 primer. MiXCR was run by TCRdb on the 5' RACE reads, yielding one entry per CDR3 protein. Among 50,000 to 60,000 distinct CDR3 sequences listed, roughly 7.5% were seen once. The V gene end was trimmed by 0 bases and the J gene end by 7 bases; junction bases not matched to a gene: 3. The CDR3 covers 14 residues. CDR1 and CDR2 (germline): SGHTA, FQGTGA. The library had UMIs added by 3' ligation of an oligonucleotide to TCR cDNA.

The TCR originated in a female donor in good health. The rearrangement links TRBV7-3 to TRBJ2-1; 7 nucleotides agree with TRBD2. The CDR3 nucleotides read TGTGCCAGCAGCTTAACCGGGGGGAGGAATGAGCAGTTCTTC. Its protein is CASSLTGGRNEQFF.